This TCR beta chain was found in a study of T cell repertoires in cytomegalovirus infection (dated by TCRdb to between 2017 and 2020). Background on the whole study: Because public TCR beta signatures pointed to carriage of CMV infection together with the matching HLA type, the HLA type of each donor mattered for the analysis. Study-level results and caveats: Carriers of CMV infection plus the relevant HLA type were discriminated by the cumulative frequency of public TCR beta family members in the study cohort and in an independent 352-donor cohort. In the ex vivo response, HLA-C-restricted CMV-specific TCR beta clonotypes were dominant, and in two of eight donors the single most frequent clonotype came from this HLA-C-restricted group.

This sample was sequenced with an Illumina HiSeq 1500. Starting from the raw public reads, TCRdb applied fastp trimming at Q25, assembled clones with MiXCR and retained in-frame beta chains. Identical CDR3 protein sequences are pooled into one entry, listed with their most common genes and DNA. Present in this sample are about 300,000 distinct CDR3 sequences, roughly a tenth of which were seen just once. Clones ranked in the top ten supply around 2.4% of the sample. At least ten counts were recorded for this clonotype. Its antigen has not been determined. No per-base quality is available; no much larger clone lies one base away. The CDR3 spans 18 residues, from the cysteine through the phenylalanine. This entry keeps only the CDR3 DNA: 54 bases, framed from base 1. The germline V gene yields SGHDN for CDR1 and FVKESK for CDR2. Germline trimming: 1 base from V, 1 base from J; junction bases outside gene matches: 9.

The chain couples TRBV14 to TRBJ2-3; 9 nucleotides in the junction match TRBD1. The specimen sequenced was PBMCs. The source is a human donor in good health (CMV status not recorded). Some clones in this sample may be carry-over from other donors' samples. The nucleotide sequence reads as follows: TGTGCCAGCAGCCAAGTGAGACAGGGGGGAATGGGCACAGATACGCAGTATTTT. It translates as CASSQVRQGGMGTDTQYF.